This TCR beta chain was profiled in a study of CD8+ T cells in alopecia areata. Study-level findings and limits: Higher clonality was seen in lesional scalp than in normal scalp, especially in alopecia totalis/universalis.

Collection of lesional scalp punch biopsies and peripheral blood was performed in alopecia areata patients. cDNA prepared by RNA extraction and subsequent reverse transcription served as the template for sequencing. Here immunoSEQ multiplex PCR was the method, and the copy in TCRdb shows in-frame clones only, minus some. This sample has roughly 140,000 clones, with about half found just once. With V trimmed by 5 bases and J by 0 bases, 8 bases remained unmatched. This CDR3 is built from 17 residues. The V gene's germline CDR1 is SGHTA and CDR2 FQGNSA. On this clone: What it binds is not known.

The chain employs TRBV7-2 and TRBJ2-7; 12 nucleotides line up with TRBD1. The sample was CD4+ T cells sorted from blood, taken at week 0. The source is a human donor with alopecia areata. The CDR3 spells CASSLGTGGVSSYEQYF. The CDR3 DNA reads as TGTGCCAGCAGCCTCGGGACAGGGGGCGTTAGCTCCTACGAGCAGTACTTC.